A selection of T cell receptor beta chains follows, all from one sample in a study of shared clonotypes between healthy human individuals. Here immunoSEQ multiplex PCR was the method, and the copy in TCRdb shows in-frame clones only, minus some. The table shows roughly 570,000 clones, with roughly 98% occurring only once. Sequencing was performed on naive CD8+ T cells sorted from blood. These receptors all stem from a man younger than 45 in good health. Both conserved end residues are part of each CDR3. D genes are given only for firm matches. Clone size is stated in some rows and not others, as once, few, many or a class when expanded.

D gene: TRBD1
J gene: TRBJ1-4
V gene: TRBV11-2
clone size: once
CDR3 protein: CASSPSPGTGTSNEKLFF
CDR3 DNA: TGTGCCAGCAGCCCCAGTCCCGGGACAGGGACCTCTAATGAAAAACTGTTTTTT

D gene: .
J gene: TRBJ2-2
V gene: TRBV11-2
clone size: .
CDR3 protein: CASSLWGHKNTGELFF
CDR3 DNA: TGTGCCAGCAGCTTATGGGGACACAAAAACACCGGGGAGCTGTTTTTT

D gene: TRBD2
J gene: TRBJ2-1
V gene: TRBV7-9
clone size: .
CDR3 protein: CASSLVAGGHNEQFF
CDR3 DNA: TGTGCCAGCAGCTTAGTAGCGGGAGGGCACAATGAGCAGTTCTTC

D gene: .
J gene: TRBJ2-7
V gene: TRBV9
clone size: once
CDR3 protein: CASSAIGQEEQYF
CDR3 DNA: TGTGCCAGCAGCGCGATAGGACAAGAAGAGCAGTACTTC

D gene: .
J gene: TRBJ2-7
V gene: TRBV14
clone size: .
CDR3 protein: CASSESSYEQYF
CDR3 DNA: TGTGCCAGCAGCGAGAGCTCCTACGAGCAGTACTTC

D gene: .
J gene: TRBJ2-1
V gene: TRBV5-1
clone size: once
CDR3 protein: CASGTAITGEGKGEQFF
CDR3 DNA: TGCGCCAGCGGAACGGCGATTACCGGAGAGGGGAAGGGTGAGCAGTTCTTC

D gene: .
J gene: TRBJ1-1
V gene: TRBV5-1
clone size: .
CDR3 protein: CASSFEGNGQDTEAFF
CDR3 DNA: TGCGCCAGCAGCTTTGAGGGGAATGGGCAGGACACTGAAGCTTTCTTT

D gene: TRBD1
J gene: TRBJ1-5
V gene: TRBV4-2
clone size: .
CDR3 protein: CASSQMTGDQPQHF
CDR3 DNA: TGTGCCAGCAGCCAAATGACAGGGGATCAGCCCCAGCATTTT

D gene: .
J gene: TRBJ2-3
V gene: TRBV5-1
clone size: .
CDR3 protein: CASSPGVSGTDTQYF
CDR3 DNA: TGCGCCAGCAGCCCGGGGGTTTCTGGCACAGATACGCAGTATTTT

D gene: TRBD2
J gene: TRBJ2-1
V gene: TRBV7-9
clone size: .
CDR3 protein: CASSKGLAYYNEQFF
CDR3 DNA: TGTGCCAGCAGCAAGGGACTAGCGTACTACAATGAGCAGTTCTTC

D gene: .
J gene: TRBJ2-3
V gene: TRBV30
clone size: .
CDR3 protein: CAWSVPPSGGTDTQYF
CDR3 DNA: TGTGCCTGGAGTGTACCCCCTTCGGGAGGCACAGATACGCAGTATTTT

D gene: .
J gene: TRBJ1-3
V gene: TRBV13
clone size: .
CDR3 protein: CASSLWQDYGNTIYF
CDR3 DNA: TGTGCCAGCAGCCTATGGCAGGACTATGGAAACACCATATATTTT

D gene: .
J gene: TRBJ2-5
V gene: TRBV4-1
clone size: .
CDR3 protein: CASSQATTATQETQYF
CDR3 DNA: TGCGCCAGCAGCCAAGCAACGACAGCTACCCAAGAGACCCAGTACTTC

D gene: .
J gene: TRBJ2-7
V gene: TRBV27
clone size: .
CDR3 protein: CASRDPRRYEQYF
CDR3 DNA: TGTGCCAGCCGGGATCCACGAAGGTACGAGCAGTACTTC

D gene: .
J gene: TRBJ2-6
V gene: TRBV27
clone size: once
CDR3 protein: CASSLLLSGANVLTF
CDR3 DNA: TGTGCCAGCAGTCTATTGCTCTCTGGGGCCAACGTCCTGACTTTC

D gene: TRBD1
J gene: TRBJ2-7
V gene: TRBV4-1
clone size: .
CDR3 protein: CASSQNRGLTYEQYF
CDR3 DNA: TGCGCCAGCAGCCAAAACAGGGGGCTAACCTACGAGCAGTACTTC

D gene: .
J gene: TRBJ2-2
V gene: TRBV5-1
clone size: .
CDR3 protein: CASSLIVARTGELFF
CDR3 DNA: TGCGCCAGCAGCTTAATCGTGGCCCGCACCGGGGAGCTGTTTTTT

D gene: .
J gene: TRBJ2-1
V gene: TRBV11-3
clone size: .
CDR3 protein: CASSLHLGLNNEQFF
CDR3 DNA: TGTGCCAGCAGCCTACACCTCGGACTCAACAATGAGCAGTTCTTC

D gene: TRBD1
J gene: TRBJ2-7
V gene: TRBV27
clone size: .
CDR3 protein: CASSFTGTGVTYEQYF
CDR3 DNA: TGTGCCAGCAGTTTCACCGGGACAGGGGTAACCTACGAGCAGTACTTC

D gene: TRBD1
J gene: TRBJ2-7
V gene: TRBV6-5
clone size: .
CDR3 protein: CASSWGTGGYEQYF
CDR3 DNA: TGTGCCAGCAGTTGGGGGACAGGGGGCTACGAGCAGTACTTC

D gene: .
J gene: TRBJ1-2
V gene: TRBV6-1
clone size: .
CDR3 protein: CASSEAWKANYGYTF
CDR3 DNA: TGTGCCAGCAGTGAAGCGTGGAAGGCGAATTATGGCTACACCTTC

D gene: TRBD1
J gene: TRBJ2-7
V gene: TRBV5-6
clone size: once
CDR3 protein: CASSLADRGPHEQYF
CDR3 DNA: TGTGCCAGCAGCTTAGCAGACAGGGGCCCGCACGAGCAGTACTTC

D gene: TRBD2
J gene: TRBJ2-1
V gene: TRBV29-1
clone size: .
CDR3 protein: CSVVGTSGSNYNEQFF
CDR3 DNA: TGCAGCGTTGTTGGGACTAGCGGGAGCAACTACAATGAGCAGTTCTTC

D gene: TRBD1
J gene: TRBJ2-7
V gene: TRBV28
clone size: .
CDR3 protein: CASSSSGTGVREQYF
CDR3 DNA: TGTGCCAGCAGTAGCTCCGGGACAGGGGTTAGAGAGCAGTACTTC

D gene: TRBD2
J gene: TRBJ2-1
V gene: TRBV10-3
clone size: .
CDR3 protein: CAISNLAGVLNEQFF
CDR3 DNA: TGTGCCATCAGCAACTTAGCGGGAGTCCTCAATGAGCAGTTCTTC

D gene: .
J gene: TRBJ2-1
V gene: TRBV4-2
clone size: .
CDR3 protein: CASSQDFHDYNEQFF
CDR3 DNA: TGTGCCAGCAGCCAAGATTTTCATGACTACAATGAGCAGTTCTTC

D gene: .
J gene: TRBJ2-4
V gene: TRBV7-9
clone size: .
CDR3 protein: CASSLGLLAKNIQYF
CDR3 DNA: TGTGCCAGCAGCTTAGGCCTTCTAGCCAAAAACATTCAGTACTTC

D gene: TRBD2
J gene: TRBJ2-1
V gene: TRBV19
clone size: .
CDR3 protein: CASSTVPGLAEVSSYNEQFF
CDR3 DNA: TGTGCCAGTAGTACAGTACCGGGACTAGCGGAGGTTAGCTCCTACAATGAGCAGTTCTTC

D gene: .
J gene: TRBJ2-7
V gene: TRBV5-1
clone size: .
CDR3 protein: CASRAGLTYEQYF
CDR3 DNA: TGCGCCAGCAGGGCAGGGTTGACCTACGAGCAGTACTTC